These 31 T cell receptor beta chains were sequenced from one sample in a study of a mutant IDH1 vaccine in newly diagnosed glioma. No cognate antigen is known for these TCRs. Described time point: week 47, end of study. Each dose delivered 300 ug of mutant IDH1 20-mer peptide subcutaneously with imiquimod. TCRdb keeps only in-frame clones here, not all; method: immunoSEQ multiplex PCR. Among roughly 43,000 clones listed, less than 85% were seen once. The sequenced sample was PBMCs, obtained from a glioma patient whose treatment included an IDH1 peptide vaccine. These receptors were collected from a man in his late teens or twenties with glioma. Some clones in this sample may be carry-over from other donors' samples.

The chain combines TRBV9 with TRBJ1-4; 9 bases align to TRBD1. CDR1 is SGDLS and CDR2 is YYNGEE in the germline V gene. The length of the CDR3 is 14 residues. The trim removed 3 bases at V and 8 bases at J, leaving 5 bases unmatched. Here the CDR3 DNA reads TGTGCCAGCAGCGCCGGGACAGGGCAAGAAAAACTGTTTTTT. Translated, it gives CASSAGTGQEKLFF.

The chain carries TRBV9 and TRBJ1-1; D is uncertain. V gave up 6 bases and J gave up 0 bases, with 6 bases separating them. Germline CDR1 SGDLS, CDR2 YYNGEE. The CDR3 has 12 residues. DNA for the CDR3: TGTGCCAGCAATAGGTTGAACACTGAAGCTTTCTTT. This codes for CASNRLNTEAFF.

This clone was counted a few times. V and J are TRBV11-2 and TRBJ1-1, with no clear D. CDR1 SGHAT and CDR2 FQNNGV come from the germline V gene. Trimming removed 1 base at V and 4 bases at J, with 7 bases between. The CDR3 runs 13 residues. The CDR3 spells CASSLGFPTEAFF. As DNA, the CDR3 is TGTGCCAGCAGCTTAGGGTTTCCCACTGAAGCTTTCTTT.

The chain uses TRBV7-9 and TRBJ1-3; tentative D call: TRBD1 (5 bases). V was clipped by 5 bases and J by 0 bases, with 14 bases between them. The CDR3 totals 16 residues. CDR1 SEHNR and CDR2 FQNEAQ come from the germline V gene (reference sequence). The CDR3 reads CASSVDGTSSGNTIYF. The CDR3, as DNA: TGTGCCAGCAGCGTAGACGGGACGAGCTCTGGAAACACCATATATTTT.

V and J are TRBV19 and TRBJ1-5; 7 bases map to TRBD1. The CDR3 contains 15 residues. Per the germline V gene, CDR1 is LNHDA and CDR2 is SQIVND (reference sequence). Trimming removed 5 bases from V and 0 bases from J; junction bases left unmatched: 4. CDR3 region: CASSPGTVSNQPQHF. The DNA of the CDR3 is TGTGCCAGTAGTCCAGGGACAGTTAGCAATCAGCCCCAGCATTTT. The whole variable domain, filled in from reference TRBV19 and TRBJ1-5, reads DGGITQSPKYLFRKEGQNVTLSCEQNLNHDAMYWYRQDPGQGLRLIYYSQIVNDFQKGDIAEGYSVSREKKESFPLTVTSAQKNPTAFYLCASSPGTVSNQPQHFGDGTRLSIL.

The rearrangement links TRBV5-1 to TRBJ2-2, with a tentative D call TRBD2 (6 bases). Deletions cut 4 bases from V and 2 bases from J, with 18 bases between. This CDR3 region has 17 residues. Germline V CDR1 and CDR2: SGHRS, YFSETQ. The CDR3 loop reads CASSPNLAGFNTGELFF. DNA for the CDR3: TGCGCCAGCAGCCCAAATTTGGCGGGATTCAACACCGGGGAGCTGTTTTTT.

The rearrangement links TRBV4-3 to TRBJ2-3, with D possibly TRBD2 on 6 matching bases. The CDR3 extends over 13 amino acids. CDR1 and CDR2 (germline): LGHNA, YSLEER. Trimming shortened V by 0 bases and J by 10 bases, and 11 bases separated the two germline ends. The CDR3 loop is CASSQDASGAQYF. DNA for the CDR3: TGCGCCAGCAGCCAAGACGCCTCGGGGGCGCAGTATTTT.

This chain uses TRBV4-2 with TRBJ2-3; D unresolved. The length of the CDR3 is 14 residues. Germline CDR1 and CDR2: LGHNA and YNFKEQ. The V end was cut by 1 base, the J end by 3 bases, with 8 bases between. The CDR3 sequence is CASSQGPGTDTQYF. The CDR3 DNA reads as TGTGCCAGCAGCCAAGGCCCCGGGACAGATACGCAGTATTTT.

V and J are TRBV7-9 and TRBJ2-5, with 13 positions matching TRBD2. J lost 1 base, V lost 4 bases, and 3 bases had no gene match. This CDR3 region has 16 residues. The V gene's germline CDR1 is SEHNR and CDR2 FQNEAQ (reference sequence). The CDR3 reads CASSSGLAGFQETQYF. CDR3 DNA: TGTGCCAGCAGCTCGGGACTAGCGGGATTCCAAGAGACCCAGTACTTC.

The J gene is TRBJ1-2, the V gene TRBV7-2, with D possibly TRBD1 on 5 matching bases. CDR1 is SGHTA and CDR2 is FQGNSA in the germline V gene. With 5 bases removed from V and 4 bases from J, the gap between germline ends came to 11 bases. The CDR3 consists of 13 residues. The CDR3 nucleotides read TGTGCCAGCAGCCTCGCCGGGGGCTATGGCTACACCTTC. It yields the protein CASSLAGGYGYTF.

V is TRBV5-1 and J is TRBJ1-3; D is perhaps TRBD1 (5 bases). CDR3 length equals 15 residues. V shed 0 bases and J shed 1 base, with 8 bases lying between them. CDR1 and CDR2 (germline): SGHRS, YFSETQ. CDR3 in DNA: TGCGCCAGCAGCTTGGGGTCAGGGTCTGGAAACACCATATATTTT. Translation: CASSLGSGSGNTIYF. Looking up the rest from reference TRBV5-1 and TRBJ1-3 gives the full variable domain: KAGVTQTPRYLIKTRGQQVTLSCSPISGHRSVSWYQQTPGQGLQFLFEYFSETQRNKGNFPGRFSGRQFSNSRSEMNVSTLELGDSALYLCASSLGSGSGNTIYFGEGSWLTVV.

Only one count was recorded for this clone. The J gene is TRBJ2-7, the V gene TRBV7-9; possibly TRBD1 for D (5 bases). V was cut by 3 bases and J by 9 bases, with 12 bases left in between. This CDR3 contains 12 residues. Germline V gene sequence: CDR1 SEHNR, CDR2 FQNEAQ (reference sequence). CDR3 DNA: TGTGCCAGCAGCTTCGAGTTGGGGCGGCAGTACTTC. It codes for CASSFELGRQYF.

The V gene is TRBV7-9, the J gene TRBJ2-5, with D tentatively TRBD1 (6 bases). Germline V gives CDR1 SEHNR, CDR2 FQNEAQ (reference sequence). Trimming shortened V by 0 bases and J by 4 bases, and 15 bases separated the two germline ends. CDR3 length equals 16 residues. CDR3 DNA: TGTGCCAGCAGCTTAGCGCAGGGGACAACGGGAGAGACCCAGTACTTC. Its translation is CASSLAQGTTGETQYF. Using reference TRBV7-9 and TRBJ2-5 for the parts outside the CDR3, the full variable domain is DTGVSQNPRHKITKRGQNVTFRCDPISEHNRLYWYRQTLGQGPEFLTYFQNEAQLEKSRLLSDRFSAERPKGSFSTLEIQRTEQGDSAMYLCASSLAQGTTGETQYFGPGTRLLVL.

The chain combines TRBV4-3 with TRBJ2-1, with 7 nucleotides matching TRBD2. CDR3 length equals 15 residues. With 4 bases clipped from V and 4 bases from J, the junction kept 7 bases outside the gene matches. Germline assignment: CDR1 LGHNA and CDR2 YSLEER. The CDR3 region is CASSPSGGPYNEQFF. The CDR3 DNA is TGCGCCAGCAGCCCGTCGGGAGGTCCGTACAATGAGCAGTTCTTC.

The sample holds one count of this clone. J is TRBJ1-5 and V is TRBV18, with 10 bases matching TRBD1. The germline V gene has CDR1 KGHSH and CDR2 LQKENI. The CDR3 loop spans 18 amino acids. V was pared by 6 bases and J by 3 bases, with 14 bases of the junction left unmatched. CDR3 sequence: CASSIHPGQGNYNQPQHF. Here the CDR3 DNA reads TGTGCCAGCTCTATTCATCCGGGACAGGGGAACTACAATCAGCCCCAGCATTTT.

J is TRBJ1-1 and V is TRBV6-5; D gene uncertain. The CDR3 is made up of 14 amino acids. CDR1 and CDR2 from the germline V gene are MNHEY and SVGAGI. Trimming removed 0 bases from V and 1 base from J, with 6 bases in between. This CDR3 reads CASSYSVGNTEAFF. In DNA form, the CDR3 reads TGTGCCAGCAGTTACTCGGTAGGGAACACTGAAGCTTTCTTT.

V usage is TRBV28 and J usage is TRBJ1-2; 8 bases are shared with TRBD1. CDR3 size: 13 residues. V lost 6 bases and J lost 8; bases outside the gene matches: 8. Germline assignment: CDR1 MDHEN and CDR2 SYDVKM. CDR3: CASRRRGRDGYTF. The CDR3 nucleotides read TGTGCCAGCAGACGCAGGGGGCGGGACGGCTACACCTTC.

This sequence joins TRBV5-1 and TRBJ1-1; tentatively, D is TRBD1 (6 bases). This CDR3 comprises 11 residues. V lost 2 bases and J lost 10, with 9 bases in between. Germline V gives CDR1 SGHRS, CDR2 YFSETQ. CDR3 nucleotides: TGCGCCAGCAGCTTTTCAGGGGTAGCTTTCTTT. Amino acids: CASSFSGVAFF.

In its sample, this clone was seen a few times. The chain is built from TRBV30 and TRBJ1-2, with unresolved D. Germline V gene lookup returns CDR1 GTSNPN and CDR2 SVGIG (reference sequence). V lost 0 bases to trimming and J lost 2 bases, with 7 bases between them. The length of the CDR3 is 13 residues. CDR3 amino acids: CAWSVHKNYGYTF. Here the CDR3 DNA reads TGTGCCTGGAGTGTCCACAAGAACTATGGCTACACCTTC.

The CDR3 reads CSVGEGYEQYF. CDR3 DNA sequence: TGCAGCGTTGGAGAGGGCTACGAGCAGTACTTC. The rearrangement joins TRBV29-1 to TRBJ2-7, with D tentatively TRBD2 (5 bases). CDR3 size: 11 residues. Germline CDR1 is SQVTM and CDR2 is ANQGSEA. Trimming stripped 4 bases from V and 3 bases from J, with 7 bases between.

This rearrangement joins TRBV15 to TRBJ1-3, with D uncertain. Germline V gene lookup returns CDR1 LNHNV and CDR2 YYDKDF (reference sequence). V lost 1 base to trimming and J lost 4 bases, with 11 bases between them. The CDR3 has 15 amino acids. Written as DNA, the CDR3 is TGTGCCACCAGCAGAGTCCGGCCAGGAGGAAACACCATATATTTT. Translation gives CATSRVRPGGNTIYF. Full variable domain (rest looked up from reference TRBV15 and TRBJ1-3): DAMVIQNPRYQVTQFGKPVTLSCSQTLNHNVMYWYQQKSSQAPKLLFHYYDKDFNNEADTPDNFQSRRPNTSFCFLDIRSPGLGDTAMYLCATSRVRPGGNTIYFGEGSWLTVV.

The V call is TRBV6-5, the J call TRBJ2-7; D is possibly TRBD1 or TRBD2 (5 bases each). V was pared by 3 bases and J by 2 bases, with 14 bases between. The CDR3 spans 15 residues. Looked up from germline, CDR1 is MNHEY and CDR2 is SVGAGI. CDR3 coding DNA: TGTGCCAGCAGTTATGGGGGAATTGACGCCTACGAGCAGTACTTC. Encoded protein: CASSYGGIDAYEQYF.

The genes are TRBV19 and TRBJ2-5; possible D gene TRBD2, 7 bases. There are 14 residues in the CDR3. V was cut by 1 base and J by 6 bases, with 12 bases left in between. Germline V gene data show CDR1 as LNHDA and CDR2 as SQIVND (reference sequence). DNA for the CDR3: TGTGCCAGTAGTATAGGTGGGGGGGCGAAGACCCAGTACTTC. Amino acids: CASSIGGGAKTQYF.

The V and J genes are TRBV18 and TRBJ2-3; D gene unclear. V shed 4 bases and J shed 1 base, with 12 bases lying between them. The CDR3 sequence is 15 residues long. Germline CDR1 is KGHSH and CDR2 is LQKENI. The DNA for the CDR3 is TGTGCCAGCTCACTATTTAACACACGCACAGATACGCAGTATTTT. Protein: CASSLFNTRTDTQYF.

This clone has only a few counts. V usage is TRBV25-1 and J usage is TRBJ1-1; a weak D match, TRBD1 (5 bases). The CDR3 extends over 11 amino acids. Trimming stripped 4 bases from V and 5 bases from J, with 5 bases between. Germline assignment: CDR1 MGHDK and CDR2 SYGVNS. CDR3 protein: CASSGGTEAFF. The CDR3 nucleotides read TGTGCCAGCAGTGGGGGGACTGAAGCTTTCTTT.

The CDR3 region is CASSYLDRGYTEAFF. As DNA, the CDR3 is TGTGCCAGCAGTTACTTGGACAGGGGGTACACTGAAGCTTTCTTT. The chain couples TRBV6-5 to TRBJ1-1, with TRBD1 identical over 10 bases. Unmatched junction bases numbered 2, after V lost 1 base and J lost 3 bases. CDR1 is MNHEY and CDR2 is SVGAGI in the germline V gene. CDR3 length: 15 residues.

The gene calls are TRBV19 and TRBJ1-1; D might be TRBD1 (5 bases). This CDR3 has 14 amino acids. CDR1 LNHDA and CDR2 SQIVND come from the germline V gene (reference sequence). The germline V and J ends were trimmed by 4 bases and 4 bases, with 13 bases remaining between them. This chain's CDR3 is CASSNQARVTEAFF. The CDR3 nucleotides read TGTGCCAGTAGTAATCAGGCCAGGGTCACTGAAGCTTTCTTT. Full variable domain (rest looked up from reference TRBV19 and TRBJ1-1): DGGITQSPKYLFRKEGQNVTLSCEQNLNHDAMYWYRQDPGQGLRLIYYSQIVNDFQKGDIAEGYSVSREKKESFPLTVTSAQKNPTAFYLCASSNQARVTEAFFGQGTRLTVV.

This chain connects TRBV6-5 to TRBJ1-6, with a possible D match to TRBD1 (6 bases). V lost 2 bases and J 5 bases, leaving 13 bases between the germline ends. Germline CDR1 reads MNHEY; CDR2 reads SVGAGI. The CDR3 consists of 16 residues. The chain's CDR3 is CASSYDGQPHNSPLHF. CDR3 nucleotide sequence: TGTGCCAGCAGTTACGATGGACAGCCCCATAATTCACCCCTCCACTTT.

The CDR3 sequence: CASSQGLENEKLFF. The CDR3, as DNA: TGCGCCAGCAGCCAGGGACTGGAGAATGAAAAACTGTTTTTT. The V call is TRBV4-3, the J call TRBJ1-4; D perhaps matches TRBD1 (5 bases). The CDR3 runs 14 residues. The germline V gene encodes CDR1 LGHNA and CDR2 YSLEER. Trimming pared 3 bases from V and 5 bases from J, leaving 10 bases between.

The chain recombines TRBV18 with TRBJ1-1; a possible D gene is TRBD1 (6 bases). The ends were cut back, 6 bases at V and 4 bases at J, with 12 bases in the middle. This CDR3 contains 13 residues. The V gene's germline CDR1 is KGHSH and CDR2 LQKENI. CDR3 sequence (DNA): TGTGCCAGCTCGGCCACAGGGTCCACTGAAGCTTTCTTT. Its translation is CASSATGSTEAFF.

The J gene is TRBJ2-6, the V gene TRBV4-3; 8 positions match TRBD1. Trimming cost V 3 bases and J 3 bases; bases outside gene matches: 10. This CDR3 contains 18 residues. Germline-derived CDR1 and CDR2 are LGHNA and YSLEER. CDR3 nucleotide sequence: TGCGCCAGCAGCCATCAAGTCCAGGGGGCGAGTGGGGCCAACGTCCTGACTTTC. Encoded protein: CASSHQVQGASGANVLTF.